A selection of T cell receptor beta chains follows, all from one sample in a study of OX40 agonist ivuxolimab in advanced cancers. TCRdb's table, derived via immunoSEQ multiplex PCR, lists solely in-frame clones and lacks some. The table includes some 95,000 clones, 80% to 90% detected once. The source was CD4+ or CD8+ T cells sorted from blood, collected in a trial of the OX40 agonist ivuxolimab. These receptors originate from an adult with an advanced solid tumor such as melanoma, head and neck, liver or kidney cancer. Each CDR3 is given with its conserved first and last residue. Fields, in order: D gene, clone size, J gene, V gene, CDR3 DNA, CDR3 protein. A D gene is named only where the DNA matches it firmly. Clone size is given for some rows only: seen once, a few or many times, or a class if the clone is expanded.

d_call: NA; clone_size: NA; j_call: TRBJ2-2; v_call: TRBV7-2; cdr3_nt: TGTGCCAGCAGCCGCAGCCCCCCGGAGGGTGGGAACACCGGGGAGCTGTTTTTT; cdr3_aa: CASSRSPPEGGNTGELFF
d_call: NA; clone_size: NA; j_call: TRBJ1-3; v_call: TRBV5-1; cdr3_nt: TGCGCCAGCAGAGGCAGGGGAGACACCATATATTTT; cdr3_aa: CASRGRGDTIYF
d_call: TRBD1; clone_size: NA; j_call: TRBJ2-3; v_call: TRBV7-9; cdr3_nt: TGTGCCAGCAGCTTCTATTTCCCGGGACAGGGCACAGATACGCAGTATTTT; cdr3_aa: CASSFYFPGQGTDTQYF
d_call: TRBD1; clone_size: once; j_call: TRBJ1-2; v_call: TRBV5-1; cdr3_nt: TGCGCCAGCAGCATGGGACAGACCTATGGCTACACCTTC; cdr3_aa: CASSMGQTYGYTF
d_call: NA; clone_size: NA; j_call: TRBJ1-2; v_call: TRBV18; cdr3_nt: TGTGCCAGCTCACCTGGAAGCCGGAACTATGGCTACACCTTC; cdr3_aa: CASSPGSRNYGYTF
d_call: TRBD1; clone_size: NA; j_call: TRBJ1-4; v_call: TRBV7-6; cdr3_nt: TGTGCCAGCAGCTTAGGACAGGGGACTGAAAAACTGTTTTTT; cdr3_aa: CASSLGQGTEKLFF
d_call: TRBD2; clone_size: NA; j_call: TRBJ2-1; v_call: TRBV28; cdr3_nt: TGTGCCAGCAGTTCCCTCAATCTAGCGGGAGGGCCATTCAATGAGCAGTTCTTC; cdr3_aa: CASSSLNLAGGPFNEQFF
d_call: NA; clone_size: NA; j_call: TRBJ1-5; v_call: TRBV6-4; cdr3_nt: TGTGCCAGCAGTGACTCGCCGGGAAGTCAGCCCCAGCATTTT; cdr3_aa: CASSDSPGSQPQHF
d_call: NA; clone_size: NA; j_call: TRBJ1-1; v_call: TRBV4-2; cdr3_nt: TGTGCCAGCAGCGAGGACAGCGCCGAAGCTTTCTTT; cdr3_aa: CASSEDSAEAFF
d_call: TRBD2; clone_size: few; j_call: TRBJ2-1; v_call: TRBV2; cdr3_nt: TGTGCCAGCAGTGGGGCTAGCGGGAGAAGTGAGCAGTTCTTC; cdr3_aa: CASSGASGRSEQFF
d_call: NA; clone_size: NA; j_call: TRBJ1-1; v_call: TRBV29-1; cdr3_nt: TGCAGCGTTGTCCGGCCTGGGTACATGAACACTGAAGCTTTCTTT; cdr3_aa: CSVVRPGYMNTEAFF